The 3 T cell receptor beta chains given below trace back to one sample, sequenced in a study of blood T cell repertoires in COVID-19. This table comes from immunoSEQ multiplex PCR, and its TCRdb copy is limited to in-frame clones, with some not included. Of approximately 300,000 clones detected, around nine tenths appear once; the ten largest clones hold around 0.84%. The source material was peripheral blood. The source of these receptors is a man in his thirties or forties with acute or convalescent COVID-19.

This chain joins TRBV5-1 and TRBJ1-1; D gene ambiguous. The V end was cut by 0 bases, the J end by 0 bases, with 9 bases between. Germline V CDR1 and CDR2: SGHRS, YFSETQ. The CDR3 is 15 amino acids. CDR3 in amino acids: CASSLGGSMNTEAFF. DNA for the CDR3: TGCGCCAGCAGCTTGGGAGGGAGCATGAACACTGAAGCTTTCTTT.

This clone was observed a few times. The chain employs TRBV29-1 and TRBJ1-2, with TRBD1 matching 9 bases. The CDR3 length is 15 residues. Germline assignment: CDR1 SQVTM and CDR2 ANQGSEA. V trimming: 4 bases; J trimming: 5 bases; junction bases outside the gene matches: 11. The chain's CDR3 is CSVADRGPNIYGYTF. CDR3 DNA sequence: TGCAGCGTTGCGGACAGGGGACCTAATATATATGGCTACACCTTC. Full variable domain (remainder filled in from reference TRBV29-1 and TRBJ1-2): SAVISQKPSRDICQRGTSLTIQCQVDSQVTMMFWYRQQPGQSLTLIATANQGSEATYESGFVIDKFPISRPNLTFSTLTVSNMSPEDSSIYLCSVADRGPNIYGYTFGSGTRLTVV.

The chain carries TRBV30 and TRBJ2-2; a possible D gene is TRBD2 (5 bases). Trimming shortened V by 3 bases and J by 1 base, and 12 bases separated the two germline ends. This CDR3 has 15 residues. Germline CDR1 and CDR2: GTSNPN and SVGIG (reference sequence). CDR3 region: CAWSVDGLNTGELFF. As DNA, the CDR3 is TGTGCCTGGAGCGTGGACGGACTGAACACCGGGGAGCTGTTTTTT.